The 10 T cell receptor beta chains below come from one sample, sequenced in a study of T cells in Graves' hyperthyroidism and ophthalmopathy. The TCR beta CDR3 regions underwent amplification using RNA transcripts as the source. An initial round of RT-PCR targeting the TCR CDR3 relied on the HTBI primer set. TCRdb processed the multiplex PCR reads anew with MiXCR; each CDR3 protein has one entry. The data contain 500,000 or so distinct CDR3 sequences, 15% to 20% of them singletons. Sequenced material: blood. The source is a woman in her late teens or twenties with Graves' ophthalmopathy.

This clonotype was counted ten times or more. The V gene is TRBV11-2, the J gene TRBJ2-3, with 8 bases identical to TRBD1. The V gene's germline CDR1 is SGHAT and CDR2 FQNNGV. The CDR3 has 15 residues. Trimming took 5 bases from V and 6 from J; bases not matched to a gene: 10. The CDR3 DNA reads TGTGCCAGCAGCCCGGGACAGGCCTCCGGGGATACGCAGTATTTT. Translated: CASSPGQASGDTQYF.

In this sample, this clonotype turned up a few times. V and J are TRBV5-5 and TRBJ1-1, with D possibly TRBD1 on 5 matching bases. CDR1 is SGHKS and CDR2 is YYEKEE in the germline V gene (reference sequence). The germline V and J ends were trimmed by 0 bases and 3 bases, with 12 bases remaining between them. The CDR3 is 15 amino acids. CDR3 loop: CASSLVGVGDTEAFF. The DNA of the CDR3 is TGTGCCAGCAGCTTGGTGGGGGTGGGGGACACTGAAGCTTTCTTT.

This clonotype was detected ten times or more. The chain carries TRBV6-1 and TRBJ2-7, with D tentatively TRBD1 or TRBD2 (5 bases each). V gave up 11 bases and J gave up 4 bases, with 15 bases separating them. Germline-derived CDR1 and CDR2 are MNHNS and SASEGT. There are 12 residues in the CDR3. CDR3 coding DNA: TGTGCCGGTGCAGGGTCGGGATACGAGCAGTACTTC. Encoded protein: CAGAGSGYEQYF.

This clonotype was observed at least ten times. V and J are TRBV3-1 and TRBJ2-3; 9 positions match TRBD2. This CDR3 has 15 residues. Germline V gene lookup returns CDR1 LGHDT and CDR2 YNNKEL (reference sequence). The trim removed 4 bases at V and 0 bases at J, leaving 2 bases unmatched. The DNA of the CDR3 is TGTGCCAGCAGCCGACTAGCGGCTAGCACAGATACGCAGTATTTT. This gives the protein CASSRLAASTDTQYF.

In this sample, this clonotype turned up many times. The chain recombines TRBV5-5 with TRBJ1-1, with TRBD1 identical over 7 bases. This CDR3 has 16 residues. Germline V gene data show CDR1 as SGHKS and CDR2 as YYEKEE (reference sequence). The J segment lost 0 bases and the V segment lost 4 bases, leaving 9 bases of the junction unmatched. The CDR3 nucleotides read TGTGCCAGCAGCATTCGACAGGGACCTTTGAACACTGAAGCTTTCTTT. Translation gives CASSIRQGPLNTEAFF.

Ten or more counts support this clonotype. The chain has TRBV2 and TRBJ2-5, with TRBD1 as a possible D gene (6 bases). The germline V and J ends were trimmed by 6 bases and 5 bases, with 13 bases remaining between them. The germline CDR1 and CDR2 sequences are SNHLY and FYNNEI. The CDR3 has 13 residues. In DNA, the CDR3 is TGTGCCAGCAGCCCCGGACAGAGGGAGACCCAGTACTTC. Its protein product is CASSPGQRETQYF.

The CDR3 reads CASSLWDEGLNEKLFF. The CDR3 region has the DNA TGTGCCAGCAGTTTATGGGACGAGGGACTCAATGAAAAACTGTTTTTT. The V call is TRBV28, the J call TRBJ1-4; D is perhaps TRBD1 (5 bases). Germline loops: CDR1 MDHEN, CDR2 SYDVKM. The V gene lost 0 bases and the J gene lost 5 bases, with 13 bases spanning the gap. The CDR3 has 16 residues.

This clonotype turned up a few times. The V and J genes are TRBV20-1 and TRBJ2-7; the match to TRBD2 covers 9 bases. The CDR3 length is 14 residues. V lost 6 bases to trimming and J lost 6 bases; unmatched junction nucleotides: 12. Germline V gene lookup returns CDR1 DFQATT and CDR2 SNEGSKA (reference sequence). The CDR3 DNA follows: TGCAGTGCCCGCTCCGGCGGGAGGGCCCGCGAGCAGTACTTC. Translation gives CSARSGGRAREQYF.

The chain links TRBV28 to TRBJ2-7, with D possibly matching TRBD1 (7 bases). CDR1 is MDHEN, CDR2 SYDVKM, per germline. The CDR3 consists of 16 residues. The ends were cut back, 3 bases at V and 3 bases at J, with 18 bases in the middle. The CDR3 DNA is TGTGCCAGCAGTTTTAACGCAGGGGGGCCCCGCTACGAGCAGTACTTC. It encodes CASSFNAGGPRYEQYF.

The chain has TRBV30 and TRBJ1-1, with D maybe TRBD1 (6 bases). The CDR3 is made up of 15 amino acids. Germline CDR1 is GTSNPN and CDR2 is SVGIG (reference sequence). Deletions cut 2 bases from V and 1 base from J, with 14 bases between. This CDR3 reads CAWSSGWGANTEAFF. The CDR3, as DNA: TGTGCCTGGAGTTCTGGTTGGGGGGCGAACACTGAAGCTTTCTTT.